The entry below gives a single TCR beta chain sequence along with its context. The antigen is not known. Run at survey level, the immunoSEQ assay was version v3.0. Sequenced by immunoSEQ multiplex PCR; TCRdb stores in-frame clones only, minus some. Here the sample spans tens of thousands of clones, roughly 94% being singletons. Trimming removed 2 bases from V and 6 bases from J; junction bases left unmatched: 9. The CDR3 length is 16 residues. Germline CDR1 reads MNHNY; CDR2 reads SVGAGI (reference sequence). This sample stems from a study of long-term antiretroviral therapy in people with HIV. Study-wide results and limits: Someone took the blood between about 2004 and 2017, maybe while older ART regimens were in use. Repertoire composition at all time points was dominated by clones that had expanded before ART.

At least two post-ART and at least one pre-ART PBMC sample were available for each donor. Sequenced material: unsorted PBMCs, taken 5.3 years after starting antiretroviral therapy. The sequence derives from a man aged 50-59 years with HIV. The rearrangement uses TRBV6-6 and TRBJ1-2, with TRBD1 matching 10 bases. The DNA of the CDR3 is TGTGCCAGCAGTTACCCCTCCGGACAGGGGGGCGATGGCTACACCTTC. Amino acid sequence: CASSYPSGQGGDGYTF.